This T cell receptor beta chain was identified in a study of cytomegalovirus exposure and HLA in healthy donors. Notes on the study in general: Differences between HLA loci emerged in a later analysis of TCR association rates, with DRB1 most and HLA-C fewest. In vitro assays verified that three CMV-associated chains recognized CMV antigens specifically.

Comments on this clone: Its antigen is unidentified.

The CDR3 extends over 14 amino acids. V lost 5 bases and J 4 bases, leaving 12 bases between the germline ends. Per germline, CDR1 MDHEN and CDR2 SYDVKM. With 60 Vbeta and 13 Jbeta primers, the PCR was carried out. Some clones are missing from TCRdb's copy, which holds only in-frame ones; the method was immunoSEQ multiplex PCR. This repertoire shows more than 95,000 clones, around 80% found once; its top ten account for 3.4%. The material sequenced was PBMCs. This TCR came from a man in his thirties or forties in good health and CMV-seronegative. J is TRBJ1-5 and V is TRBV28; D perhaps matches TRBD1 (5 bases). The CDR3 nucleotides read TGTGCCAGCAGTCTGACCCGACAGAATCAGCCCCAGCATTTT. Translation gives CASSLTRQNQPQHF. Supplemented by reference TRBV28 and TRBJ1-5, the full variable domain reads DVKVTQSSRYLVKRTGEKVFLECVQDMDHENMFWYRQDPGLGLRLIYFSYDVKMKEKGDIPEGYSVSREKKERFSLILESASTNQTSMYLCASSLTRQNQPQHFGDGTRLSIL.